The clone carrying this T cell receptor beta chain was detected only a few times. The CDR3 has 12 residues. V lost 0 bases and J 11 bases, leaving 10 bases between the germline ends. CDR1 is SGHDN, CDR2 FVKESK, per germline. After isolation, RNA underwent reverse transcription to generate cDNA as the sequencing template. Produced via immunoSEQ multiplex PCR; TCRdb's table is partial and in-frame only. The table includes 98,000 or so clones, approximately 60% detected once. The data belong to a study of CD8+ T cells in alopecia areata. Sample treatment: oral pan-JAK inhibitor, 5-10 mg twice daily. The sample here was CD8+ T cells sorted from blood, taken at week 4, from a patient treated with tofacitinib. This rearrangement joins TRBV14 to TRBJ1-1; TRBD1 might be the D (6 bases). This receptor was taken from a human donor with alopecia areata. The DNA of the CDR3 is TGTGCCAGCAGCCAAGAGGCAGGGGAGGCTTTCTTT. The encoded protein is CASSQEAGEAFF.